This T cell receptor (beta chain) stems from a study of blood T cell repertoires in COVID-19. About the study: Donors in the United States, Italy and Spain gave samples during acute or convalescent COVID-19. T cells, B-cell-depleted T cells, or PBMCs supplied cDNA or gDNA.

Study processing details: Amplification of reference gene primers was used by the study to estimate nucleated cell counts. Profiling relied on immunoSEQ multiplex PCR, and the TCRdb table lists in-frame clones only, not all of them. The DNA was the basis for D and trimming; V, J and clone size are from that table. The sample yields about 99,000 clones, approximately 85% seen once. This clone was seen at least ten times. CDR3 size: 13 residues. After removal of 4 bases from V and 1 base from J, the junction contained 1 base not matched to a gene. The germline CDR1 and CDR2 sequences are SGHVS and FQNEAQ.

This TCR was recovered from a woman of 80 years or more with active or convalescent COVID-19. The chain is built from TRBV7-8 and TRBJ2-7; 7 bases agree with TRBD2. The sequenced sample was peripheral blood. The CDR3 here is CASSSGGSYEQYF. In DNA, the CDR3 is TGTGCCAGCAGCTCGGGGGGTTCCTACGAGCAGTACTTC.